The 8 T cell receptor beta chains in this list originate from one sample, sequenced in a study of CD8 T cells in Susac syndrome. With random hexamers, reverse transcription was performed on roughly 0.5 to 1 ug of RNA. TCRdb re-called the immunoSEQ multiplex PCR reads through MiXCR, storing one row per CDR3 protein. The sample yields under 90,000 distinct CDR3 sequences, 85% to 95% seen once. Sequences were obtained from CD8+ T cells from PBMCs. These TCRs come from a human donor with Susac syndrome.

This clonotype was seen more than once but under ten times. The chain joins TRBV6-1 to TRBJ1-1, with D unresolved. V lost 6 bases and J lost 4, with 12 bases in between. The CDR3 sequence is 13 residues long. Germline values: CDR1 MNHNS, CDR2 SASEGT. CDR3 residues: CASSLGRATEAFF. The CDR3 DNA sequence: TGTGCCAGCAGCCTTGGTCGGGCCACTGAAGCTTTCTTT.

The rearrangement links TRBV28 to TRBJ2-1; 8 bases are shared with TRBD2. The CDR3 loop spans 15 amino acids. Unmatched junction bases numbered 8, after V lost 4 bases and J lost 6 bases. CDR1 is MDHEN and CDR2 is SYDVKM in the germline V gene. CDR3 residues: CASSSQAGEGNEQFF. The CDR3 DNA is TGTGCCAGCAGTTCACAAGCGGGAGAGGGCAATGAGCAGTTCTTC.

V and J are TRBV9 and TRBJ2-1, with TRBD1 matching over 8 bases. Germline V gene data show CDR1 as SGDLS and CDR2 as YYNGEE. The CDR3 runs to 14 residues. Unmatched junction bases numbered 2, after V lost 2 bases and J lost 4 bases. CDR3 sequence reads: CASSVGQGYNEQFF. As DNA, the CDR3 is TGTGCCAGCAGCGTCGGACAGGGATACAATGAGCAGTTCTTC.

The rearrangement joins TRBV24-1 to TRBJ2-2; D is ambiguous. Between the trimmed V and J ends, which lost 5 bases and 4 bases, there was a span of 13 bases. CDR1 KGHDR and CDR2 SFDVKD come from the germline V gene. The CDR3 runs to 15 residues. The CDR3 protein is CATSGTHGFTGELFF. CDR3 sequence (DNA): TGTGCCACCAGTGGGACCCACGGTTTCACCGGGGAGCTGTTTTTT.

The gene calls are TRBV7-9 and TRBJ2-1; tentatively, D is TRBD1 (5 bases). Germline-derived CDR1 and CDR2 are SEHNR and FQNEAQ (reference sequence). Deletions cut 8 bases from V and 10 bases from J, with 6 bases between. The CDR3 runs to 9 residues. CDR3 sequence reads: CASGAEQFF. The CDR3, as DNA: TGTGCCAGCGGGGCCGAGCAGTTCTTC.

A single count supports this clonotype. The CDR3 DNA reads as TGTGCCAGCAGCGCTTTTGCGGGAGGGCCCCCAGATACGCAGTATTTT. This codes for CASSAFAGGPPDTQYF. The J gene is TRBJ2-3, the V gene TRBV9; 9 nucleotides agree with TRBD2. CDR1 is SGDLS and CDR2 is YYNGEE in the germline V gene. This CDR3 is built from 16 residues. The V segment lost 3 bases and the J segment 4 bases; nucleotides outside the gene matches: 9.

The chain is built from TRBV20-1 and TRBJ2-7, with D perhaps being TRBD1 or TRBD2 (5 bases each). CDR3 length: 15 amino acids. Germline CDR1 reads DFQATT; CDR2 reads SNEGSKA (reference sequence). V lost 4 bases, J lost 0 bases, and 16 bases lay in between. The CDR3 DNA reads as TGCAGTGCTAACCGCCGGGACGGAAGCTCCTACGAGCAGTACTTC. Translating gives CSANRRDGSSYEQYF.

The chain combines TRBV27 with TRBJ2-1, with 8 bases lining up with TRBD2. The length of the CDR3 is 17 residues. With V trimmed by 2 bases and J by 2 bases, 8 bases remained unmatched. CDR1 and CDR2 (germline): MNHEY, SMNVEV (reference sequence). The CDR3 DNA sequence: TGTGCCAGCAGTTTAGGTACTAGCGGACGACCCTACAATGAGCAGTTCTTC. Translated, it gives CASSLGTSGRPYNEQFF.